The 13 T cell receptor beta chains below come from one sample, sequenced in a study of blood T cell repertoires in COVID-19. Assay: immunoSEQ multiplex PCR; the TCRdb copy retains only in-frame clones and omits some. The table has around 31,000 clones, around 89% seen once. Input material: peripheral blood. Receptor source: a man aged 55 to 70 with acute or convalescent COVID-19.

The chain couples TRBV12-3 or TRBV12-4 to TRBJ1-3; D remains unclear. V lost 2 bases and J lost 7, with 9 bases in between. The CDR3 covers 13 residues. The CDR3 is CASSLTEGNTIYF. The CDR3 DNA sequence: TGTGCCAGCAGTTTAACCGAGGGCAACACCATATATTTT.

V and J are TRBV10-2 and TRBJ1-6; D not certain. The V end lost 8 bases, the J end lost 8 bases, and 13 bases lay between the germline ends. Germline V CDR1 and CDR2: WSHSY, SAAADI. This CDR3 comprises 13 residues. In DNA form, the CDR3 reads TGCGCCAGCTCAGGCCCCGGGGATTCACCCCTCCACTTT. As protein: CASSGPGDSPLHF.

The rearrangement links TRBV7-8 to TRBJ1-6; the match to TRBD1 covers 10 bases. Per the germline V gene, CDR1 is SGHVS and CDR2 is FQNEAQ. The CDR3 spans 16 residues. V lost 5 bases and J lost 8; bases outside the gene matches: 9. CDR3 nucleotides: TGTGCCAGCAGCCCTGACAGGGGGCAGATTCATTCACCCCTCCACTTT. This translates into CASSPDRGQIHSPLHF.

The sample holds one count of this clone. V and J are TRBV29-1 and TRBJ2-3, with TRBD2 identical over 7 bases. The germline CDR1 and CDR2 sequences are SQVTM and ANQGSEA. The CDR3 extends over 18 amino acids. V lost 6 bases, J lost 4 bases, and 22 bases stayed unmatched. In DNA form, the CDR3 reads TGCAGCGTCGCCCCACGACTAGCCCTAGCGATCAACCCAGATACGCAGTATTTT. As protein: CSVAPRLALAINPDTQYF.

The chain couples TRBV10-1 to TRBJ2-7; the match to TRBD1 covers 7 bases. Germline loops: CDR1 WNHNN, CDR2 SYGVQD (reference sequence). CDR3 length: 14 amino acids. Unmatched junction bases numbered 8, after V lost 6 bases and J lost 3 bases. CDR3 region: CASSLKTGFYEQYF. In DNA, the CDR3 is TGCGCCAGCAGCCTAAAGACAGGGTTCTACGAGCAGTACTTC.

CDR3 amino acids: CASSPRGQDGISGKETQYF. CDR3 nucleotides: TGTGCCAGCTCACCACGAGGGCAAGACGGGATCTCGGGAAAAGAGACCCAGTACTTC. The chain uses TRBV18 and TRBJ2-5; maybe TRBD2 (5 bases). This CDR3 has 19 amino acids. CDR1 and CDR2 (germline): KGHSH, LQKENI. V dropped 1 base and J dropped 3 bases, with 24 bases sitting between them.

The chain combines TRBV3-1 (or the pseudogene TRBV3-2) with TRBJ1-3; TRBD1 aligns across 7 bases. Germline V gene lookup returns CDR1 LGHDT and CDR2 YNNKEL (reference sequence). V trimming: 7 bases; J trimming: 0 bases; junction bases outside the gene matches: 9. The CDR3 is 16 residues long. CDR3 in DNA: TGTGCCAGCACCACAGGGGCCGCCCTCTCTGGAAACACCATATATTTT. This translates into CASTTGAALSGNTIYF.

The chain couples TRBV29-1 to TRBJ1-3; 8 bases agree with TRBD1. CDR3 length: 14 amino acids. CDR1 and CDR2 from the germline V gene are SQVTM and ANQGSEA. The junction had 9 bases not matched to a gene; V was cut back by 7 bases and J by 4 bases. The CDR3 region has the DNA TGCAGCGCGCTGGACAGGGCGCGAGGAAACACCATATATTTT. Its translation: CSALDRARGNTIYF.

This chain connects TRBV3-1 (or the pseudogene TRBV3-2) to TRBJ2-7; TRBD2 aligns across 15 bases. With V trimmed by 4 bases and J by 1 base, 11 bases remained unmatched. This CDR3 is 19 amino acids long. Per germline, CDR1 LGHDT and CDR2 YNNKEL (reference sequence). The CDR3 nucleotides read TGTGCCAGCAGCCCACGGACTAGCGGGGGGGCCTTTGGGTCCTACGAGCAGTACTTC. It codes for CASSPRTSGGAFGSYEQYF.

The chain is built from TRBV9 and TRBJ2-3; the match to TRBD2 covers 8 bases. V lost 0 bases to trimming and J lost 3 bases; unmatched junction nucleotides: 9. Germline CDR1 reads SGDLS; CDR2 reads YYNGEE. This CDR3 has 17 residues. CDR3: CASSVEEGLVKTDTQYF. CDR3 sequence (DNA): TGTGCCAGCAGCGTAGAGGAGGGACTAGTTAAGACAGATACGCAGTATTTT.

This chain connects TRBV10-1 to TRBJ1-4, with 7 bases fitting TRBD1. Unmatched junction bases numbered 2, after V lost 4 bases and J lost 0 bases. The CDR3 sequence is 15 residues long. Germline V gene sequence: CDR1 WNHNN, CDR2 SYGVQD (reference sequence). CDR3 nucleotides: TGCGCCAGCAGTGCTGGGACAGCAACTAATGAAAAACTGTTTTTT. It codes for CASSAGTATNEKLFF.

V is TRBV27 and J is TRBJ2-3; unclear D gene. CDR3 length equals 14 residues. Per the germline V gene, CDR1 is MNHEY and CDR2 is SMNVEV (reference sequence). The V gene lost 1 base and the J gene lost 4 bases, with 9 bases spanning the gap. CDR3 in amino acids: CASSLWSVADTQYF. DNA of the CDR3: TGTGCCAGCAGTTTATGGTCAGTGGCAGATACGCAGTATTTT.

This clone was seen a single time. The chain combines TRBV5-5 with TRBJ2-3; 11 positions agree with TRBD2. Germline-derived CDR1 and CDR2 are SGHKS and YYEKEE (reference sequence). V lost 1 base and J lost 5; bases outside the gene matches: 3. The CDR3 extends over 15 amino acids. CDR3 loop: CASSLRLAGGDTQYF. Written as DNA, the CDR3 is TGTGCCAGCAGCTTGCGCCTAGCGGGGGGAGATACGCAGTATTTT.